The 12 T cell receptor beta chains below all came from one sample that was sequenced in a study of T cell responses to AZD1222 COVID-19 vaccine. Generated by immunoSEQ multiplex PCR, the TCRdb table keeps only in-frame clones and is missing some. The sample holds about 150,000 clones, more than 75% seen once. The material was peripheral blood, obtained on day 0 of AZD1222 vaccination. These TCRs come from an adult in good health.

This CDR3 reads CASSQTTRYEQYF. The CDR3 bases are TGCGCCAGCAGCCAAACGACTCGGTACGAGCAGTACTTC. The J gene is TRBJ2-7, the V gene TRBV4-1, with D uncertain. The CDR3 sequence is 13 residues long. The V end lost 2 bases, the J end lost 4 bases, and 9 bases lay between the germline ends. The germline gives CDR1 MGHRA, CDR2 YSYEKL.

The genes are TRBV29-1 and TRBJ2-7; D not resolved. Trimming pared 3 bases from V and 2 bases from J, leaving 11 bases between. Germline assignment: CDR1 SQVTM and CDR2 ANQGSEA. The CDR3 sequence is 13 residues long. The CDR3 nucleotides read TGCAGCGTTGAGTTGTCCATAACCTACGAGCAGTACTTC. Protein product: CSVELSITYEQYF.

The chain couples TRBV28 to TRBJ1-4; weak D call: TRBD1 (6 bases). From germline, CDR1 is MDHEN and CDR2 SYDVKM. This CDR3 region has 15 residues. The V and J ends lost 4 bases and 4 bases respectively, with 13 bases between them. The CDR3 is CASSSGQQINEKLFF. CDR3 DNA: TGTGCCAGCAGTTCCGGACAGCAGATTAATGAAAAACTGTTTTTT.

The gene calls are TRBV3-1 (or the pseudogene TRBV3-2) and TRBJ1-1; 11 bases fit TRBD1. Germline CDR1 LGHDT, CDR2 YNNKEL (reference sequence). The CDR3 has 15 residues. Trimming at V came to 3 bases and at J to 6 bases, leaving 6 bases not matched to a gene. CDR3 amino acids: CASSQGTGGSAEAFF. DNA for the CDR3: TGTGCCAGCAGCCAGGGGACAGGGGGTTCAGCTGAAGCTTTCTTT.

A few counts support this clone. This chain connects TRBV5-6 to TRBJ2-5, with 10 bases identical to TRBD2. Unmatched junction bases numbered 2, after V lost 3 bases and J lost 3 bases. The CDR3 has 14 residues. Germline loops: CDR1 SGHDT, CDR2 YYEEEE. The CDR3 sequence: CASSWGTSEETQYF. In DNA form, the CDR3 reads TGTGCCAGCAGCTGGGGGACTAGCGAAGAGACCCAGTACTTC.

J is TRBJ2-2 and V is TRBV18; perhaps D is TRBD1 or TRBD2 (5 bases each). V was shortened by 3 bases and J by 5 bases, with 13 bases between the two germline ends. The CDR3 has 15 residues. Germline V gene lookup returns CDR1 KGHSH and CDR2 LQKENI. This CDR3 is CASSPDNRGTGELFF. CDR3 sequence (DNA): TGTGCCAGCTCACCGGACAATAGAGGGACCGGGGAGCTGTTTTTT.

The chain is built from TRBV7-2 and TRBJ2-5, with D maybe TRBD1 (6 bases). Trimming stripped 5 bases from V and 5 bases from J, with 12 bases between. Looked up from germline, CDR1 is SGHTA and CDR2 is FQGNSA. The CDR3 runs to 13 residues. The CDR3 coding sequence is TGTGCCAGCAGCCCCTACAGGGAGGAGACCCAGTACTTC. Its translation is CASSPYREETQYF.

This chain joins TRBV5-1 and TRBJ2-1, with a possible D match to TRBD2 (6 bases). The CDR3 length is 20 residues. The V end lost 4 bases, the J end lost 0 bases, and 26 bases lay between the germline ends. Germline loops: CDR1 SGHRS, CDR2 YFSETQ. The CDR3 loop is CASSEDLPGTPGGSYNEQFF. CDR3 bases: TGCGCCAGCAGCGAAGACCTACCTGGGACTCCCGGAGGCTCCTACAATGAGCAGTTCTTC.

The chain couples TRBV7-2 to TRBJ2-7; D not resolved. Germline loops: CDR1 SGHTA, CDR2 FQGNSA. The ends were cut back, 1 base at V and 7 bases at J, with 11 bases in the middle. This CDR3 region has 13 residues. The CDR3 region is CASSLGTFGEQYF. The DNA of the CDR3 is TGTGCCAGCAGCTTAGGGACCTTCGGGGAGCAGTACTTC.

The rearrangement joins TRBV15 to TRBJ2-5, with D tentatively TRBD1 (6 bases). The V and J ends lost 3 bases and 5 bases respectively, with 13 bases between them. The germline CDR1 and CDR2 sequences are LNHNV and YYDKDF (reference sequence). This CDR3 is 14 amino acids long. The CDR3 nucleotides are TGTGCCACCAGCAGGGGACAATCATGGGAGACCCAGTACTTC. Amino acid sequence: CATSRGQSWETQYF.

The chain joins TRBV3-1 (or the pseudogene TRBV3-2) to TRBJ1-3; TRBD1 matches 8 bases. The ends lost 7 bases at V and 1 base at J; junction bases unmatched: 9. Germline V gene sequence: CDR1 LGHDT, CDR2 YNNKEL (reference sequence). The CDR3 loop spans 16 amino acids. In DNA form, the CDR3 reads TGTGCCAGCACCATAGGACAGGGCAGTTCTGGAAACACCATATATTTT. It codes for CASTIGQGSSGNTIYF.

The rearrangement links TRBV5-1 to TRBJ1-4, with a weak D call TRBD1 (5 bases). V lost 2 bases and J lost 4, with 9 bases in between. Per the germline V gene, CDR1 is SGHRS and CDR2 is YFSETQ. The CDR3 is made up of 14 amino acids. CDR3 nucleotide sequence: TGCGCCAGCAGCTTCGGGCAGGGTAATGAAAAACTGTTTTTT. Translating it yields CASSFGQGNEKLFF.